Listed here are 4 T cell receptor beta chains from one sample, sequenced in a study of blood T cell repertoires in COVID-19. The method was immunoSEQ multiplex PCR; TCRdb's version includes in-frame clones alone and lacks a portion of them. The profile shows around 81,000 clones, 82% of them singletons. The sample consisted of peripheral blood. The receptor set was obtained from a human donor in a cohort sampled during active COVID-19.

V is TRBV5-1 and J is TRBJ2-7, with TRBD2 matching over 7 bases. J gave up 4 bases and V 0 bases, and 7 bases lay outside the gene matches. CDR3 size: 15 residues. Germline V gene lookup returns CDR1 SGHRS and CDR2 YFSETQ. The CDR3 DNA is TGCGCCAGCAGCTTGGCTGCAGGGAGGGAGTACGAGCAGTACTTC. Amino acid sequence: CASSLAAGREYEQYF.

This chain links TRBV6-5 with TRBJ1-3; no clear D. Trimming took off 0 bases at V and 1 base at J, with 7 bases between the two ends. CDR1 MNHEY and CDR2 SVGAGI come from the germline V gene. The CDR3 has 15 amino acids. CDR3 residues: CASSYSPGSGNTIYF. In DNA, the CDR3 is TGTGCCAGCAGTTACTCTCCCGGTTCTGGAAACACCATATATTTT.

The chain carries TRBV27 and TRBJ2-7, with D perhaps matching TRBD1 (6 bases). This CDR3 has 14 amino acids. The V gene's germline CDR1 is MNHEY and CDR2 SMNVEV (reference sequence). The V and J ends lost 3 bases and 6 bases respectively, with 15 bases between them. CDR3 sequence (DNA): TGTGCCAGCAGTTTGAACAGGGCGGCCTCCGAGCAGTACTTC. Translation: CASSLNRAASEQYF.

Comments on this clone: Distinct nucleotide sequences in the sample also encode this CDR3. The genes are TRBV7-9 and TRBJ1-6, with D possibly being TRBD1 (6 bases). This CDR3 spans 14 amino acids. V was pared by 5 bases and J by 7 bases, with 12 bases between. The V gene's germline CDR1 is SEHNR and CDR2 FQNEAQ (reference sequence). The CDR3 is CASSLTGSNSPLHF. The CDR3 nucleotides read TGTGCCAGCAGCCTTACAGGGTCCAATTCACCCCTCCACTTT.